This T cell receptor beta chain was obtained from a study of T cell responses to AZD1222 COVID-19 vaccine. Notes on this clone: Its antigen is as yet unknown.

Produced via immunoSEQ multiplex PCR; TCRdb's table is partial and in-frame only. Of around 91,000 clones in the sample, about 88% were seen once. The V and J ends lost 5 bases and 11 bases respectively, with 13 bases between them. The CDR3 extends over 12 amino acids. Looked up from germline, CDR1 is LNHDA and CDR2 is SQIVND (reference sequence). Study findings and constraints: Most donors were white British, females outnumbered males, and clonal diversity was possibly underestimated. Close to half of all spike-specific TCRs reportedly target regions of the variants that are unmutated.

This TCR derives from an adult in good health. Material: peripheral blood, obtained on day 0 of AZD1222 vaccination. V gene TRBV19 combines with J gene TRBJ1-5, with D unresolved. CDR3: CASSASPEAQHF. In DNA, the CDR3 is TGTGCCAGTAGTGCCTCCCCGGAGGCCCAGCATTTT.